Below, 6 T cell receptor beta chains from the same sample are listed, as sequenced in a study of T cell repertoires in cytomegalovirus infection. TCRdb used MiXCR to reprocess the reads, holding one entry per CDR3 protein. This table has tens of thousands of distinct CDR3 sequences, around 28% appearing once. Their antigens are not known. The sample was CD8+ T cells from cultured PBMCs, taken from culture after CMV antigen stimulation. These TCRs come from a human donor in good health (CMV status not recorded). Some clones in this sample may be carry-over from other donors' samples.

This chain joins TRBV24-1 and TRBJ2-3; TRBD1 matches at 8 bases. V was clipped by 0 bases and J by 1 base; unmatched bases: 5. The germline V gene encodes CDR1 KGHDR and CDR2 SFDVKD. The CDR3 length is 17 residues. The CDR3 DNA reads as TGTGCCACCAGTGATTTGGGTGGGACAGGAGGCACAGATACGCAGTATTTT. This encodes CATSDLGGTGGTDTQYF.

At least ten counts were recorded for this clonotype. In DNA, the CDR3 is TGTGCCAGTAGTAAACCAGGAGAGCCCCAGCATTTT. This translates into CASSKPGEPQHF. This chain joins TRBV19 and TRBJ1-5; no definite D call. V lost 4 bases and J lost 8, with 9 bases in between. Germline CDR1 and CDR2: LNHDA and SQIVND (reference sequence). The CDR3 length is 12 residues. Complete variable domain (other parts from reference TRBV19 and TRBJ1-5): DGGITQSPKYLFRKEGQNVTLSCEQNLNHDAMYWYRQDPGQGLRLIYYSQIVNDFQKGDIAEGYSVSREKKESFPLTVTSAQKNPTAFYLCASSKPGEPQHFGDGTRLSIL.

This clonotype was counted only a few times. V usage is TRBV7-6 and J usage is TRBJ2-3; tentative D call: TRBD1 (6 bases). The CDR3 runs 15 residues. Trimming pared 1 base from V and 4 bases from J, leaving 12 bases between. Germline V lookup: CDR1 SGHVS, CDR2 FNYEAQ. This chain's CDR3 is CASSLGGGLADTQYF. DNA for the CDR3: TGTGCCAGCAGCTTAGGAGGGGGTCTCGCAGATACGCAGTATTTT.

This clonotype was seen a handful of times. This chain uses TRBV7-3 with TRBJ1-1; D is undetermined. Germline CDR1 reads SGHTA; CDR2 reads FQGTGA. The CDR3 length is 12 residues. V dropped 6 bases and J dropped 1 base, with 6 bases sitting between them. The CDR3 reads CASSTSNTEAFF. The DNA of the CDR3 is TGTGCCAGCAGTACATCGAACACTGAAGCTTTCTTT.

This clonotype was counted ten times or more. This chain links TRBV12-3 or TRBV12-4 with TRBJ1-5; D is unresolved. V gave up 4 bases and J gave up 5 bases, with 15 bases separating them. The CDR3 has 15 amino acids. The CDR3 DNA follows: TGTGCCAGCAGTTCCCTAGGAGGTAGGGATCAGCCCCAGCATTTT. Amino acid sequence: CASSSLGGRDQPQHF.

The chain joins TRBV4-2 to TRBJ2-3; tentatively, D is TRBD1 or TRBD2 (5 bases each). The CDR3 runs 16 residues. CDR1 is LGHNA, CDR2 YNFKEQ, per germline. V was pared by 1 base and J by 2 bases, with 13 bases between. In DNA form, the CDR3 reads TGTGCCAGCAGCCAAGTTTTAAGAGGGGTCACAGATACGCAGTATTTT. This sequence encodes CASSQVLRGVTDTQYF.